A selection of T cell receptor beta chains follows, all from one sample in a study of T cell responses to AZD1222 COVID-19 vaccine. Produced via immunoSEQ multiplex PCR; TCRdb's table is partial and in-frame only. The sample has roughly 95,000 clones; approximately 90% are singletons. The specimen comprised peripheral blood, sampled 28 days after the second AZD1222 dose. Receptor source: an adult who received the AZD1222 COVID-19 vaccine. The CDR3 runs from the conserved cysteine through the conserved F or W. A D gene is named only where the DNA matches it firmly. Not every row has a clone size; where given, it reads once, few, many or a size class.

j_gene | v_gene | d_gene | abundance | CDR3nt | CDR3aa
TRBJ1-5 | TRBV6-5 | - | - | TGTGCCAGCAGCGCGGGACACGGCCCGAATCAGCCCCAGCATTTT | CASSAGHGPNQPQHF
TRBJ1-1 | TRBV28 | - | - | TGTGCCAGCGGGGGTCAGGGCGGTATGAACACTGAAGCTTTCTTT | CASGGQGGMNTEAFF
TRBJ2-2 | TRBV7-3 | - | - | TGTGCCAGCAGCTTGGGGCACACCGGGGAGCTGTTTTTT | CASSLGHTGELFF
TRBJ2-1 | TRBV4-2 | TRBD2 | - | TGTGCCAGCAGCCAAGCGGGAGGCAATGAGCAGTTCTTC | CASSQAGGNEQFF
TRBJ2-1 | TRBV11-3 | - | once | TGTGCCATGGGACGGGGGCGATACAATGAGCAGTTCTTC | CAMGRGRYNEQFF
TRBJ2-7 | TRBV7-8 | TRBD1 | - | TGTGCCAGCAGCCCTCAACCGGGACAGGGGGCCTACGAGCAGTACTTC | CASSPQPGQGAYEQYF
TRBJ1-2 | TRBV4-2 | - | - | TGTGCCAGCAGCCAAGGGAATGCTAACTATGGCTACACCTTC | CASSQGNANYGYTF
TRBJ2-3 | TRBV14 | TRBD2 | - | TGTGCCAGCAGTCGAAGCGGGGGGGCAACAGATACGCAGTATTTT | CASSRSGGATDTQYF
TRBJ2-1 | TRBV3-1/TRBV3-2 | - | - | TGTGCCAGCAGCCAAGTGTATTCGAGCAATGAGCAGTTCTTC | CASSQVYSSNEQFF
TRBJ2-5 | TRBV29-1 | TRBD2 | - | TGCAGCGTTGAATCTGGGCGGGGGGTTGGTGGGACCCAGTACTTC | CSVESGRGVGGTQYF
TRBJ2-3 | TRBV14 | TRBD2 | - | TGTGCCAGCAGCCCATACGGGACTAGCGGGGGCACAGATACGCAGTATTTT | CASSPYGTSGGTDTQYF
TRBJ2-6 | TRBV5-1 | TRBD1 | - | TGCGCCAGCAGCTTGGGACGGGACAGGCTCTACTCTGGGGCCAACGTCCTGACTTTC | CASSLGRDRLYSGANVLTF
TRBJ1-3 | TRBV9 | TRBD1 | - | TGTGCCAGCAGCTTAAGTCCCGGGACAGGGTCAGGAAACACCATATATTTT | CASSLSPGTGSGNTIYF
TRBJ1-6 | TRBV11-1 | - | - | TGTGCCAGCAGCGCCATTCCGGGACTATCCTCACCCCTCCACTTT | CASSAIPGLSSPLHF
TRBJ1-6 | TRBV6-5 | TRBD1 | once | TGTGCCAGCAGTTATCAGCACAGGGGGAATTCACCCCTCCACTTT | CASSYQHRGNSPLHF
TRBJ1-1 | TRBV5-1 | TRBD1 | - | TGCGCCAGCAGCTTCCGGGACAGGGTTCGGGACACTGAAGCTTTCTTT | CASSFRDRVRDTEAFF
TRBJ2-2 | TRBV18 | TRBD1 | - | TGTGCCAGCTCACCGGGACAGGGGGCCGGGGAGCTGTTTTTT | CASSPGQGAGELFF
TRBJ1-3 | TRBV11-3 | TRBD1 | - | TGTGCCAGCAGCTTGGACAGGGCGACCGTCATATATTTT | CASSLDRATVIYF
TRBJ2-5 | TRBV12-3/TRBV12-4 | - | - | TGTGCCAGCTCGGGGACCCCAGGGACCCAGTACTTC | CASSGTPGTQYF
TRBJ2-2 | TRBV25-1 | - | - | TGTGCCAGCAGTGAATATACCCAGGGTGGCAGGGAGCTGTTTTTT | CASSEYTQGGRELFF
TRBJ2-5 | TRBV5-3 | TRBD1 | - | TGTGCCAGAAGCTTGGAGGGGGCGCCGAGTCAAACCCAGTACTTC | CARSLEGAPSQTQYF
TRBJ2-7 | TRBV27 | TRBD2 | - | TGTGCCAGCAGTTATCGGGGGGGGGCTAACTACGAGCAGTACTTC | CASSYRGGANYEQYF
TRBJ2-7 | TRBV15 | TRBD2 | - | TGTGCCACCAGCTCCCGCCTCACGACTAGCGGGAGGTACGAGCAGTACTTC | CATSSRLTTSGRYEQYF
TRBJ2-2 | TRBV30 | TRBD1 | - | TGTGCCTGGTTCGAAAGGGGACAGGGGGTCGAGAAGAACACCGGGGAGCTGTTTTTT | CAWFERGQGVEKNTGELFF
TRBJ1-3 | TRBV28 | - | - | TGTGCCAGCAGCCCATGGGGCAGCTCTGGAAACACCATATATTTT | CASSPWGSSGNTIYF
TRBJ2-1 | TRBV29-1 | - | - | TGCAGCGTTGATGGGCAGGGCGCCTACAATGAGCAGTTCTTC | CSVDGQGAYNEQFF
TRBJ2-1 | TRBV6-6 | - | - | TGTGCCAGCGGGCAGATCTCCTACAATGAGCAGTTCTTC | CASGQISYNEQFF